This TCR beta chain was identified during a study of cytomegalovirus exposure and HLA in healthy donors. As for the study in general: There were approximately 400 genotyped donors. Of these, 75% to 85% fell in the genetic ancestry cluster associated with self-reported Caucasian donors. Study results and caveats: Cytomegalovirus status, reportedly, was diagnosed with high specificity and sensitivity by the classifier.

With 60 Vbeta and 13 Jbeta primers, the PCR was carried out. Profiling relied on immunoSEQ multiplex PCR, and the TCRdb table lists in-frame clones only, not all of them. The sample has approximately 150,000 clones, 70% to 85% seen once. Comment on this clone: The antigen is not known.

V lost 4 bases and J lost 5, with 15 bases in between. The CDR3 has 15 amino acids. Germline V gene data show CDR1 as SGHTA and CDR2 as FQGNSA. The receptor was derived from a middle-aged woman in good health and CMV-seronegative. The gene calls are TRBV7-2 and TRBJ2-1, with D hard to call. The specimen was PBMCs. CDR3 residues: CASSSKTSTNNEQFF. The CDR3 bases are TGTGCCAGCAGCTCGAAGACTTCTACAAACAATGAGCAGTTCTTC. Supplemented by reference TRBV7-2 and TRBJ2-1, the full variable domain reads GAGVSQSPSNKVTEKGKDVELRCDPISGHTALYWYRQSLGQGLEFLIYFQGNSAPDKSGLPSDRFSAERTGGSVSTLTIQRTQQEDSAVYLCASSSKTSTNNEQFFGPGTRLTVL.